These 20 T cell receptor beta chains were all obtained from the same sample, sequenced in a study of cytomegalovirus exposure and HLA in healthy donors. Researchers ran the PCR with 60 Vbeta and 13 Jbeta primers. The table came from immunoSEQ multiplex PCR; TCRdb's copy has only in-frame clones and leaves some out. The sample holds about 150,000 clones, about 74% seen once. Sequencing was performed on PBMCs. The source of these receptors is a man aged 40-49 years in good health and CMV-seropositive.

V gene TRBV12-5 combines with J gene TRBJ2-5; TRBD2 aligns across 13 bases. Germline V CDR1 and CDR2: LGHNT, FRNRAP. CDR3 length: 16 residues. V lost 6 bases and J lost 5; bases outside the gene matches: 9. CDR3 amino acids: CASGPWTSGRSETQYF. The CDR3 bases are TGTGCTAGTGGGCCTTGGACTAGCGGGAGAAGTGAGACCCAGTACTTC. The whole variable domain, filled in from reference TRBV12-5 and TRBJ2-5, reads DARVTQTPRHKVTEMGQEVTMRCQPILGHNTVFWYRQTMMQGLELLAYFRNRAPLDDSGMPKDRFSAEMPDATLATLKIQPSEPRDSAVYFCASGPWTSGRSETQYFGPGTRLLVL.

The J gene is TRBJ2-7, the V gene TRBV6-1; D gene uncertain. This CDR3 is built from 13 residues. Per the germline V gene, CDR1 is MNHNS and CDR2 is SASEGT. V lost 0 bases and J 7 bases, leaving 10 bases between the germline ends. CDR3 region: CASSEAGRWEQYF. The DNA for the CDR3 is TGTGCCAGCAGTGAAGCGGGCAGGTGGGAGCAGTACTTC.

The chain recombines TRBV5-1 with TRBJ1-5; D might be TRBD1 (5 bases). V lost 4 bases, J lost 4 bases, and 12 bases lay in between. Germline V CDR1 and CDR2: SGHRS, YFSETQ. The CDR3 is 14 residues long. The CDR3 here is CASSPLDINQPQHF. CDR3 DNA sequence: TGCGCCAGCAGCCCTTTGGACATAAATCAGCCCCAGCATTTT.

The rearrangement links TRBV4-2 to TRBJ2-3, with D maybe TRBD1 (5 bases). CDR1 LGHNA and CDR2 YNFKEQ come from the germline V gene. The V end lost 4 bases, the J end lost 6 bases, and 14 bases lay between the germline ends. The CDR3 spans 14 residues. The CDR3 loop reads CASSPGVHRDTQYF. The CDR3 DNA reads TGTGCCAGCAGCCCGGGCGTTCACAGGGATACGCAGTATTTT.

The gene calls are TRBV5-1 and TRBJ2-4, with a tentative D call TRBD1 (6 bases). V was shortened by 4 bases and J by 8 bases, with 16 bases between the two germline ends. The CDR3 loop spans 14 amino acids. Germline V gene data show CDR1 as SGHRS and CDR2 as YFSETQ. The CDR3 DNA reads as TGCGCCAGCAGCCAGGGGAGCCAGGGCTACATTCAGTACTTC. Its translation is CASSQGSQGYIQYF.

This clone was seen a single time. The chain recombines TRBV14 with TRBJ2-2, with 8 nucleotides matching TRBD1. This CDR3 contains 16 residues. Per germline, CDR1 SGHDN and CDR2 FVKESK. V dropped 3 bases and J dropped 1; count of bases not matched to a gene: 4. This CDR3 is CASSHPDRENTGELFF. The CDR3 nucleotides are TGTGCCAGCAGCCATCCGGACAGGGAGAACACCGGGGAGCTGTTTTTT.

This sequence joins TRBV18 and TRBJ2-3; a weak D match, TRBD1 (5 bases). The CDR3 covers 14 residues. Trimming cost V 3 bases and J 3 bases, with 10 bases left between them. Germline V gene sequence: CDR1 KGHSH, CDR2 LQKENI. Written as DNA, the CDR3 is TGTGCCAGCTCACCGGGGCAGTCGACAGATACGCAGTATTTT. This gives the protein CASSPGQSTDTQYF.

This chain connects TRBV18 to TRBJ2-3, with D maybe TRBD1 (5 bases). The germline V and J ends were trimmed by 1 base and 6 bases, with 11 bases remaining between them. This CDR3 has 14 amino acids. The V gene's germline CDR1 is KGHSH and CDR2 LQKENI. CDR3 nucleotides: TGTGCCAGCTCACCACAACAGGTTTTGGATACGCAGTATTTT. It translates to CASSPQQVLDTQYF.

V is TRBV6-5 and J is TRBJ1-5; unclear D gene. The CDR3 loop spans 13 amino acids. Trimming stripped 0 bases from V and 9 bases from J, with 9 bases between. Germline lookup yields CDR1 MNHEY and CDR2 SVGAGI. The CDR3 region has the DNA TGTGCCAGCAGTTACTCTCCCCGGGGGCCCCAGCATTTT. Protein sequence: CASSYSPRGPQHF.

The chain uses TRBV19 and TRBJ1-2; 10 nucleotides match TRBD1. With 4 bases clipped from V and 3 bases from J, the junction kept 2 bases outside the gene matches. Germline loops: CDR1 LNHDA, CDR2 SQIVND (reference sequence). CDR3 size: 14 residues. This CDR3 is CASSTGTGDYGYTF. The CDR3 coding sequence is TGTGCCAGTAGTACGGGGACAGGGGACTATGGCTACACCTTC.

V and J are TRBV27 and TRBJ2-2, with 10 nucleotides matching TRBD2. The junction had 15 bases not matched to a gene; V was cut back by 7 bases and J by 7 bases. Germline values: CDR1 MNHEY, CDR2 SMNVEV (reference sequence). This CDR3 contains 17 residues. Here the CDR3 reads CASTRWVAGGQGGELFF. The CDR3 DNA follows: TGTGCCAGCACACGATGGGTAGCGGGAGGCCAGGGCGGGGAGCTGTTTTTT.

The gene calls are TRBV7-2 and TRBJ1-5; D is uncertain. CDR3 length: 15 amino acids. V dropped 1 base and J dropped 0 bases, with 7 bases sitting between them. Germline CDR1 SGHTA, CDR2 FQGNSA. The CDR3 protein is CASSLGGNSNQPQHF. The CDR3 DNA is TGTGCCAGCAGCTTAGGAGGTAATAGCAATCAGCCCCAGCATTTT.

This clone has a single count. Other DNA sequences in the sample encode the same CDR3. The chain links TRBV5-1 to TRBJ2-2; TRBD1 matches at 8 bases. Germline V gives CDR1 SGHRS, CDR2 YFSETQ. The CDR3 is 14 amino acids. Trimming removed 4 bases from V and 5 bases from J; junction bases left unmatched: 4. In nucleotides, the CDR3 is TGCGCCAGCAGCCAGGGGGCAGGGACCGGGGAGCTGTTTTTT. This codes for CASSQGAGTGELFF. Drawing the rest from reference TRBV5-1 and TRBJ2-2, the complete variable domain is KAGVTQTPRYLIKTRGQQVTLSCSPISGHRSVSWYQQTPGQGLQFLFEYFSETQRNKGNFPGRFSGRQFSNSRSEMNVSTLELGDSALYLCASSQGAGTGELFFGEGSRLTVL.

V is TRBV11-2 and J is TRBJ1-2; 8 bases agree with TRBD1. Per the germline V gene, CDR1 is SGHAT and CDR2 is FQNNGV. V lost 2 bases, J lost 2 bases, and 4 bases stayed unmatched. CDR3 length equals 15 residues. The DNA for the CDR3 is TGTGCCAGCAGCTTACAGGGGGCGCCCAACTATGGCTACACCTTC. Its translation is CASSLQGAPNYGYTF.

The V gene is TRBV5-4, the J gene TRBJ1-2, with no clear D. The CDR3 spans 12 residues. Germline CDR1 SGHNT, CDR2 YYREEE (reference sequence). With 0 bases removed from V and 10 bases from J, the gap between germline ends came to 10 bases. CDR3 coding DNA: TGTGCCAGCAGCTTGGATTACAGAAACTACACCTTC. Translating it yields CASSLDYRNYTF.

The V call is TRBV5-1, the J call TRBJ1-2; possibly TRBD1 for D (5 bases). The germline CDR1 and CDR2 sequences are SGHRS and YFSETQ. Trimming stripped 1 base from V and 0 bases from J, with 13 bases between. This CDR3 region has 16 residues. CDR3 protein: CASSLNGAGANYGYTF. CDR3 bases: TGCGCCAGCAGCTTGAATGGGGCAGGAGCTAACTATGGCTACACCTTC.

The chain combines TRBV6-5 with TRBJ1-5; D unresolved. V was cut by 4 bases and J by 0 bases, with 4 bases left in between. CDR3 length: 13 residues. Germline CDR1 reads MNHEY; CDR2 reads SVGAGI. The CDR3 DNA reads as TGTGCCAGCAGTTCAGTTAGCAATCAGCCCCAGCATTTT. It translates to CASSSVSNQPQHF.

J is TRBJ2-1 and V is TRBV19; 8 positions match TRBD2. Germline V gene lookup returns CDR1 LNHDA and CDR2 SQIVND (reference sequence). The CDR3 has 14 amino acids. The V and J ends lost 8 bases and 2 bases, in that order; junction bases with no gene match: 5. CDR3 sequence reads: CASRSGSPYNEQFF. In nucleotides, the CDR3 is TGTGCCAGTCGGAGCGGGAGTCCCTACAATGAGCAGTTCTTC. Complete variable domain (other parts from reference TRBV19 and TRBJ2-1): DGGITQSPKYLFRKEGQNVTLSCEQNLNHDAMYWYRQDPGQGLRLIYYSQIVNDFQKGDIAEGYSVSREKKESFPLTVTSAQKNPTAFYLCASRSGSPYNEQFFGPGTRLTVL.

This clone was counted once. J is TRBJ1-1 and V is TRBV5-1; no clear D. CDR3 length: 14 amino acids. V was pared by 3 bases and J by 1 base, with 10 bases between. Germline lookup yields CDR1 SGHRS and CDR2 YFSETQ. The CDR3 loop reads CASSSLQPNTEAFF. The CDR3 region has the DNA TGCGCCAGCAGCTCTTTACAGCCGAACACTGAAGCTTTCTTT.

The V call is TRBV6-4, the J call TRBJ1-5; 10 nucleotides agree with TRBD1. V was pared by 2 bases and J by 2 bases, with 15 bases of the junction left unmatched. Germline CDR1 MRHNA, CDR2 SNTAGT. The CDR3 loop spans 20 amino acids. The CDR3 region is CASSDQRDRGRTRRNQPQHF. DNA for the CDR3: TGTGCCAGCAGTGACCAAAGGGACAGGGGAAGGACAAGGCGCAATCAGCCCCAGCATTTT.